The 2 T cell receptor beta chains below come from one sample, sequenced in a study of OX40 agonist ivuxolimab in advanced cancers. The repertoire was sequenced with immunoSEQ multiplex PCR; TCRdb's copy has only in-frame clones and lacks some. The table includes 40,000 or so clones, approximately 89% detected once. Sequences were derived from CD4+ or CD8+ T cells sorted from blood, sampled in a trial of the OX40 agonist ivuxolimab. Receptors originate from an adult with an advanced solid tumor such as melanoma, head and neck, liver or kidney cancer.

This clone was observed a handful of times. The chain recombines TRBV7-9 with TRBJ2-1; D remains ambiguous. Trimming stripped 1 base from V and 12 bases from J, with 13 bases between. This CDR3 contains 13 residues. Looked up from germline, CDR1 is SEHNR and CDR2 is FQNEAQ (reference sequence). CDR3 sequence: CASSLVGKQGQFF. The DNA of the CDR3 is TGTGCCAGCAGCTTAGTGGGTAAACAAGGGCAGTTCTTC.

The rearrangement links TRBV10-2 to TRBJ2-2; D is uncertain. From germline, CDR1 is WSHSY and CDR2 SAAADI. The V gene lost 4 bases and the J gene lost 4 bases, with 13 bases spanning the gap. The CDR3 totals 15 residues. CDR3 DNA: TGCGCCAGCAGTGGTCCACTGGCGAGCACCGGGGAGCTGTTTTTT. It is translated as CASSGPLASTGELFF.